This T cell receptor beta chain comes out of a study of T cells in Graves' hyperthyroidism and ophthalmopathy. The CDR3 has 16 residues. The J segment lost 2 bases and the V segment lost 6 bases, leaving 9 bases of the junction unmatched. Ten or more counts support this clonotype. As yet, its antigen is unknown. Broader study findings: Ophthalmopathy, which appeared later, was predicted by the model a median about 6 months before onset. Blood samples included most of the expanded thyroid clonotypes exceeding 0.001.

The investigators amplified TCR beta CDR3 regions from RNA transcripts. Initially, a first-round RT-PCR of the TCR CDR3 employed the HTBI primer set. A single record per CDR3 protein comes from TCRdb applying MiXCR to the multiplex PCR reads. The repertoire holds hundreds of thousands of distinct CDR3 sequences, with approximately 16% as singletons. The diagnostic basis comprised clinical symptoms, serum thyroxine and TRAb, thyroid ultrasound and orbital computed tomography. The authors took PBMCs from roughly 9.5 ml fresh peripheral blood. This TCR was sampled from a woman aged 40 to 50 with Graves' ophthalmopathy. The sample consisted of blood. The chain uses TRBV12-3 or TRBV12-4 and TRBJ1-5, with TRBD1 identical over 8 bases. The CDR3 region has the DNA TGTGCCAGCAGCCGGACAGGGAGACTCGGCAATCAGCCCCAGCATTTT. Protein product: CASSRTGRLGNQPQHF.